The rows below give T cell receptor beta chains drawn from one sample of a study of CD8+ T cells in alopecia areata. The assay was immunoSEQ multiplex PCR, and TCRdb's table has in-frame clones only and misses some. Among 90,000 to 150,000 clones listed, about half were seen once. The source was CD4+ T cells sorted from blood, collected at week 4, from a patient treated with tofacitinib. The receptors originated from a human donor with alopecia areata. The conserved cysteine and the conserved F or W are not part of the CDR3 here. D genes are given only for firm matches.

d_gene	v_gene	CDR3aa
-	TRBV30	AWSSQYEQY
TRBD1	TRBV29-1	SVEDRGTSGANVLT
-	TRBV30	AWSWGSTDTQY
TRBD1	TRBV4-1	ASSQVWTGQGTYEQY
-	TRBV29-1	SVGTSSNQPQH
-	TRBV18	ASSPNSQETQY
-	TRBV4-1	ASSRQRVGETQY
-	TRBV30	AWSTGSNQPQH
TRBD1	TRBV7-9	ASSNRRTGVF
-	TRBV25-1	ASSGSTGIYGYT
TRBD1	TRBV30	AWKLTGGNEQY
-	TRBV29-1	SVREAGASGANVLT
-	TRBV7-8	ASTLPTGPNTGELF
-	TRBV11-2	ASSLGSVGQLAKNIQY
-	TRBV6-1	ASSSQDGYEQY
-	TRBV7-3	ASSLIRANEQF
TRBD2	TRBV5-1	ASRTGTSGMTYEQY
-	TRBV29-1	SVVREDYGYT
TRBD1	TRBV2	AMRDRADYGYT
-	TRBV27	ASGKGTGQQQY
-	TRBV5-1	ASSYSAGPYATNEKLF
TRBD2	TRBV30	AWAGLAGNEQF
-	TRBV6-1	ASSKGGAGGYT
-	TRBV18	ASSPIFGETQY
-	TRBV19	ASSITAEDTQY
-	TRBV5-6	ASSLGAFYEQY
-	TRBV7-9	ASTLDRRTEAF
-	TRBV30	AWSVFSGNTIY
-	TRBV4-1	ASREGFAYNEQF
TRBD1	TRBV9	ASSVGTGKLANYGYT
-	TRBV7-8	ASTLSPRVNYGYT
-	TRBV7-9	ASSPRGDQETQY
TRBD1	TRBV11-2	ASSRPTGRNTEAF
TRBD1	TRBV29-1	SVRDRGLGPYEQY
TRBD1	TRBV29-1	SVGTDSYEQY
-	TRBV6-5	ASSYEGFSEAF
TRBD2	TRBV30	AWSIAGGPRGYNEQF
TRBD2	TRBV29-1	SVVSSGATDTQY
-	TRBV29-1	SVVLAKNIQY
-	TRBV9	ASSKGGGNEKLF
TRBD1	TRBV5-1	ASSGGQGRSGANVLT
-	TRBV30	ACQGTVVNEQF
TRBD2	TRBV30	AREGSGAGDTQY
-	TRBV27	ASREGTPSNQPQH
-	TRBV13	ASSPGTYNSPLH
TRBD1	TRBV29-1	SVGWTGEQF
TRBD1	TRBV28	ASSSRDRGPGYT
-	TRBV5-1	ASSLPFPASLVGGNHEQY
TRBD1	TRBV29-1	SVRTGGGGQF
TRBD1	TRBV10-3	AAGESGTGNQPQH
-	TRBV6-5	ASSWGGGNTIY